The 16 T cell receptor beta chains below come from one sample, sequenced in a study of shared clonotypes between healthy human individuals. TCRdb keeps only in-frame clones here, not all; method: immunoSEQ multiplex PCR. The sample lists 640,000 or so clones, 72% occurring once. Material: memory CD4+ T cells sorted from blood. Specified subset: CD45RA-negative fraction. The receptors derive from a woman aged 30 to 39 in good health.

The J gene is TRBJ2-7, the V gene TRBV5-4, with a tentative D call TRBD2 (5 bases). The V end was cut by 0 bases, the J end by 5 bases, with 12 bases between. CDR1 is SGHNT and CDR2 is YYREEE in the germline V gene (reference sequence). CDR3 length: 14 residues. CDR3 in DNA: TGTGCCAGCAGCTTGGATGCGGGCGGCGACGAGCAGTACTTC. Its translation: CASSLDAGGDEQYF. Using reference TRBV5-4 and TRBJ2-7 for the parts outside the CDR3, the full variable domain is ETGVTQSPTHLIKTRGQQVTLRCSSQSGHNTVSWYQQALGQGPQFIFQYYREEENGRGNFPPRFSGLQFPNYSSELNVNALELDDSALYLCASSLDAGGDEQYFGPGTRLTVT.

The J gene is TRBJ1-1, the V gene TRBV19; D is ambiguous. Germline V gene lookup returns CDR1 LNHDA and CDR2 SQIVND (reference sequence). The V end lost 8 bases, the J end lost 3 bases, and 10 bases lay between the germline ends. The CDR3 extends over 12 amino acids. Written as DNA, the CDR3 is TGTGCCAGTCTACGGGGATACACTGAAGCTTTCTTT. This translates into CASLRGYTEAFF.

This clone was counted ten times or more. This sequence joins TRBV6-4 and TRBJ2-2; 9 nucleotides match TRBD1. The V segment lost 6 bases and the J segment 4 bases; nucleotides outside the gene matches: 12. This CDR3 has 17 amino acids. Germline loops: CDR1 MRHNA, CDR2 SNTAGT. For the CDR3, the DNA is TGTGCCAGCAGCACCCCTAGGGGACAGGGCGGCACCGGGGAGCTGTTTTTT. It is translated as CASSTPRGQGGTGELFF.

Concerning this clone itself: Given a far larger clone just one base away, this is likely a sequencing read error. The same CDR3 is also encoded by other DNA sequences in this sample. The chain employs TRBV7-2 and TRBJ2-3; 12 bases are shared with TRBD2. Per the germline V gene, CDR1 is SGHTA and CDR2 is FQGNSA. The CDR3 consists of 16 residues. V lost 4 bases to trimming and J lost 3 bases; unmatched junction nucleotides: 5. CDR3: CASSWAGTSGTDTQYF. CDR3 sequence (DNA): TGTGCCAGCAGCTGGGCCGGGACTAGCGGGACAGATACGCAGTATTTT. Filled out from reference TRBV7-2 and TRBJ2-3, the complete variable domain reads GAGVSQSPSNKVTEKGKDVELRCDPISGHTALYWYRQSLGQGLEFLIYFQGNSAPDKSGLPSDRFSAERTGGSVSTLTIQRTQQEDSAVYLCASSWAGTSGTDTQYFGPGTRLTVL.

The V and J genes are TRBV19 and TRBJ2-7, with 9 bases identical to TRBD2. Per the germline V gene, CDR1 is LNHDA and CDR2 is SQIVND (reference sequence). This CDR3 is built from 14 residues. V shed 5 bases, J shed 2 bases, and the junction held 4 bases outside the gene matches. The CDR3 is CASSVTSGAYEQYF. The CDR3 DNA follows: TGTGCCAGTAGTGTGACTAGCGGAGCCTACGAGCAGTACTTC.

This clone was picked up a small number of times. The chain links TRBV11-2 to TRBJ2-1; D gene unclear. V was clipped by 1 base and J by 2 bases, with 15 bases between them. Germline assignment: CDR1 SGHAT and CDR2 FQNNGV. The CDR3 consists of 17 residues. The CDR3 sequence: CASSLGPYSSTYNEQFF. The CDR3 bases are TGTGCCAGCAGCTTAGGCCCTTATAGCAGTACCTACAATGAGCAGTTCTTC.

The V call is TRBV29-1, the J call TRBJ2-7; 7 nucleotides agree with TRBD1. The germline V gene has CDR1 SQVTM and CDR2 ANQGSEA. The CDR3 covers 12 residues. V gave up 6 bases and J gave up 3 bases; unmatched junction bases: 5. The CDR3 nucleotides are TGCAGCGTCCACGCAGGGGGCTACGAGCAGTACTTC. The encoded protein is CSVHAGGYEQYF.

The gene calls are TRBV10-1 and TRBJ2-2; TRBD1 might be the D (5 bases). The CDR3 runs to 17 residues. V was shortened by 3 bases and J by 4 bases, with 18 bases between the two germline ends. Germline values: CDR1 WNHNN, CDR2 SYGVQD (reference sequence). CDR3 bases: TGCGCCAGCAGTGATTTTATGGGGCAAAGGACCACCGGGGAGCTGTTTTTT. Translation: CASSDFMGQRTTGELFF.

V is TRBV2 and J is TRBJ2-3, with 11 bases aligning to TRBD1. This CDR3 contains 15 residues. The germline V gene has CDR1 SNHLY and CDR2 FYNNEI. V lost 8 bases to trimming and J lost 6 bases; unmatched junction nucleotides: 10. CDR3 bases: TGTGCCAGCGGTGGGGACAGGGGGGCGCGGGATACGCAGTATTTT. Translation gives CASGGDRGARDTQYF.

This clone was seen more than once but under ten times. The chain couples TRBV10-1 to TRBJ1-3; D might be TRBD1 (5 bases). Trimming stripped 7 bases from V and 0 bases from J, with 10 bases between. This CDR3 spans 14 amino acids. From germline, CDR1 is WNHNN and CDR2 SYGVQD (reference sequence). CDR3 amino acids: CASNTGNSGNTIYF. The DNA of the CDR3 is TGCGCCAGCAACACAGGAAACTCTGGAAACACCATATATTTT.

The CDR3: CASSPGIYTEAFF. As DNA, the CDR3 is TGTGCCAGCAGTCCGGGAATATACACTGAAGCTTTCTTT. This chain links TRBV27 with TRBJ1-1; no reliable D call. The V gene's germline CDR1 is MNHEY and CDR2 SMNVEV (reference sequence). V lost 5 bases to trimming and J lost 3 bases, with 10 bases between them. CDR3 length: 13 residues.

As concerns this clone: Distinct nucleotide sequences in the sample also encode this CDR3. The genes are TRBV2 and TRBJ1-5; D is perhaps TRBD1 (6 bases). Germline CDR1 is SNHLY and CDR2 is FYNNEI. V lost 8 bases, J lost 0 bases, and 8 bases lay in between. This CDR3 contains 13 residues. The CDR3 loop reads CASRTDSNQPQHF. In DNA form, the CDR3 reads TGTGCCAGCCGGACAGATAGCAATCAGCCCCAGCATTTT.

The V and J genes are TRBV18 and TRBJ1-1; D remains ambiguous. The CDR3 contains 14 residues. CDR1 and CDR2 (germline): KGHSH, LQKENI. Trimming pared 0 bases from V and 10 bases from J, leaving 15 bases between. CDR3 amino acids: CASSPPSTNALAFF. The CDR3 coding sequence is TGTGCCAGCTCACCACCAAGTACTAACGCCTTAGCTTTCTTT.

This clone was found a few times. The chain is built from TRBV30 and TRBJ1-2; 7 nucleotides align to TRBD1. Germline V gene data show CDR1 as GTSNPN and CDR2 as SVGIG (reference sequence). V lost 1 base and J lost 4; bases outside the gene matches: 3. The CDR3 loop spans 13 amino acids. The CDR3 bases are TGTGCCTGGAGTGCAGGGGGAGGCTATGGCTACACCTTC. As protein: CAWSAGGGYGYTF.

The rearrangement links TRBV19 to TRBJ2-7; no firm D call. Trimming took 3 bases from V and 0 from J, leaving 12 bases between them. The CDR3 is made up of 15 amino acids. CDR1 and CDR2 from the germline V gene are LNHDA and SQIVND (reference sequence). The DNA of the CDR3 is TGTGCCAGTAGTATTGGTCACGGGTCCTCCTACGAGCAGTACTTC. This gives the protein CASSIGHGSSYEQYF.

V gene TRBV5-1 combines with J gene TRBJ2-7; 10 bases agree with TRBD2. The germline V gene has CDR1 SGHRS and CDR2 YFSETQ. The CDR3 spans 14 residues. V lost 4 bases, J lost 0 bases, and 1 base stayed unmatched. The CDR3 nucleotides read TGCGCCAGCAGCGGACTAGCGGACTCCTACGAGCAGTACTTC. This codes for CASSGLADSYEQYF. Full variable domain (remainder filled in from reference TRBV5-1 and TRBJ2-7): KAGVTQTPRYLIKTRGQQVTLSCSPISGHRSVSWYQQTPGQGLQFLFEYFSETQRNKGNFPGRFSGRQFSNSRSEMNVSTLELGDSALYLCASSGLADSYEQYFGPGTRLTVT.